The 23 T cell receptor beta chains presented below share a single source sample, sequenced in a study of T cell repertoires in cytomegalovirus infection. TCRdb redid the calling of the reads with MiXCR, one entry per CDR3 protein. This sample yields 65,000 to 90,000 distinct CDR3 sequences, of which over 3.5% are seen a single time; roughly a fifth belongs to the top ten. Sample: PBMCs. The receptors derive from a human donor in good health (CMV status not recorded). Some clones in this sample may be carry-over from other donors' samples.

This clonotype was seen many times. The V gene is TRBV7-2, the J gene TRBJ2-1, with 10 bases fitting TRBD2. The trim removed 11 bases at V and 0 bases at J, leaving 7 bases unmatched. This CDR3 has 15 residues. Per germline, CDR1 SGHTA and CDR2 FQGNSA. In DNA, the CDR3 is TGTGCCGGACAGGAGCGGGGGGGCTCCTACAATGAGCAGTTCTTC. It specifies CAGQERGGSYNEQFF.

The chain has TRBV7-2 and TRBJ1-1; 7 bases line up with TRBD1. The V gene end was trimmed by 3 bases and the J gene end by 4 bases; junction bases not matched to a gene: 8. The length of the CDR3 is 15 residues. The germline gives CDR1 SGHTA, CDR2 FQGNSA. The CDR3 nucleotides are TGTGCCAGCAGCTTTGAGGGGGCGGTAGGCACTGAAGCTTTCTTT. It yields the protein CASSFEGAVGTEAFF. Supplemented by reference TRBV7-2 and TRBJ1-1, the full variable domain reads GAGVSQSPSNKVTEKGKDVELRCDPISGHTALYWYRQSLGQGLEFLIYFQGNSAPDKSGLPSDRFSAERTGGSVSTLTIQRTQQEDSAVYLCASSFEGAVGTEAFFGQGTRLTVV.

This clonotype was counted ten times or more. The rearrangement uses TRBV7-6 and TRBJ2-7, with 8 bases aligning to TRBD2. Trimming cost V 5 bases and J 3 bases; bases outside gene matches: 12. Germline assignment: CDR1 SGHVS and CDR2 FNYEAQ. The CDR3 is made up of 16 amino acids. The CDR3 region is CASSTLSQRESYEQYF. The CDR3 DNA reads TGTGCCAGCAGCACCCTGAGCCAGCGGGAGAGCTACGAGCAGTACTTC.

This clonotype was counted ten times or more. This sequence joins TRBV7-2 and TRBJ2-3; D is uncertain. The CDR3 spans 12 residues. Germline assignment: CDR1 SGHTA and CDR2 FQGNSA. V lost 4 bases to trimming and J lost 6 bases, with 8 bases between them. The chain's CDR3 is CASSSTIDTQYF. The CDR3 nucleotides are TGTGCCAGCAGCTCCACAATTGATACGCAGTATTTT.

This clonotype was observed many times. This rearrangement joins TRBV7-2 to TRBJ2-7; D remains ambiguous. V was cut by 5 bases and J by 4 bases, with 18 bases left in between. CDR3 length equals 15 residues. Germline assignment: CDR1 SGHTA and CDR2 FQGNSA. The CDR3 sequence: CASSLPRIARYEQYF. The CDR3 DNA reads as TGTGCCAGCAGCCTACCTAGGATTGCCCGATACGAGCAGTACTTC.

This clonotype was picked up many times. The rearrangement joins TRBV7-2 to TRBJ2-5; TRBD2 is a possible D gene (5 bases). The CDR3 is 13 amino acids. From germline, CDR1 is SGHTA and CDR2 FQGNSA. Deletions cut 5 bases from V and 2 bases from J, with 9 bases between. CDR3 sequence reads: CASSPGMQETQYF. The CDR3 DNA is TGTGCCAGCAGCCCGGGGATGCAAGAGACCCAGTACTTC.

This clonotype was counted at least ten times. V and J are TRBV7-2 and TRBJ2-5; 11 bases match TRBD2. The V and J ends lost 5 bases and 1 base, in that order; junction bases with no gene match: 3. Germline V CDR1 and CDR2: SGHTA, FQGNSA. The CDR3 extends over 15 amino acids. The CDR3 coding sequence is TGTGCCAGCAGCCTGGGACTAGCGGCCCAAGAGACCCAGTACTTC. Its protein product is CASSLGLAAQETQYF.

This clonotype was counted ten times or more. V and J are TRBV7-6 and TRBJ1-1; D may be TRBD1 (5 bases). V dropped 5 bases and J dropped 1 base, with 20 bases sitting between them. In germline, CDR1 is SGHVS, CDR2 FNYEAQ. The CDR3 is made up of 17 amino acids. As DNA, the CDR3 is TGTGCCAGCAGCCTGGGGCGCCTGGGAAAGAAGAACACTGAAGCTTTCTTT. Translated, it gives CASSLGRLGKKNTEAFF. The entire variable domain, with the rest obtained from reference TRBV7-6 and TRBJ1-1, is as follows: GAGVSQSPRYKVTKRGQDVALRCDPISGHVSLYWYRQALGQGPEFLTYFNYEAQQDKSGLPNDRFSAERPEGSISTLTIQRTEQRDSAMYRCASSLGRLGKKNTEAFFGQGTRLTVV.

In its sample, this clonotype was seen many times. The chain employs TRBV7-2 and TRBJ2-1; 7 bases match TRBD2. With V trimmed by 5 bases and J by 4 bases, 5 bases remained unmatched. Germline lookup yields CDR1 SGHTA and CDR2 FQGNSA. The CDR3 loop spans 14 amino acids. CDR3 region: CASSRGLLYNEQFF. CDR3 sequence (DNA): TGTGCCAGCAGCCGGGGACTATTATACAATGAGCAGTTCTTC. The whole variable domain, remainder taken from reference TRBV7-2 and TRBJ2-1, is GAGVSQSPSNKVTEKGKDVELRCDPISGHTALYWYRQSLGQGLEFLIYFQGNSAPDKSGLPSDRFSAERTGGSVSTLTIQRTQQEDSAVYLCASSRGLLYNEQFFGPGTRLTVL.

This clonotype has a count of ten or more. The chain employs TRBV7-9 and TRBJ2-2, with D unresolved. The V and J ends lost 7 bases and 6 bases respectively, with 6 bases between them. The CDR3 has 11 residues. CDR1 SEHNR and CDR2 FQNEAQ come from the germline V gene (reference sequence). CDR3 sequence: CASTHSGELFF. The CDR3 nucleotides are TGTGCCAGCACCCATTCCGGGGAGCTGTTTTTT.

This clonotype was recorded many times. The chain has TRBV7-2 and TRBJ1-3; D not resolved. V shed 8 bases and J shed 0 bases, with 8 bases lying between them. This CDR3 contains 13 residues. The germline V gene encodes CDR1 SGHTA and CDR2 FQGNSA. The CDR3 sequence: CASQRASGNTIYF. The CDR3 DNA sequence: TGTGCCAGCCAGAGGGCCTCTGGAAACACCATATATTTT. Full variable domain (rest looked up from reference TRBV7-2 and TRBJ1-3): GAGVSQSPSNKVTEKGKDVELRCDPISGHTALYWYRQSLGQGLEFLIYFQGNSAPDKSGLPSDRFSAERTGGSVSTLTIQRTQQEDSAVYLCASQRASGNTIYFGEGSWLTVV.

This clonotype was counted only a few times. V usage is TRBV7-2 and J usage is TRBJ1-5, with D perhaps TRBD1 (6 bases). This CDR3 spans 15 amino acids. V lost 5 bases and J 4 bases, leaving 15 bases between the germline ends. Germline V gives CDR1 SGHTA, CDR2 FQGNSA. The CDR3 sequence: CASSTTGSRNQPQHF. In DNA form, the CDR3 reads TGTGCCAGCAGCACGACAGGTAGTAGGAATCAGCCCCAGCATTTT.

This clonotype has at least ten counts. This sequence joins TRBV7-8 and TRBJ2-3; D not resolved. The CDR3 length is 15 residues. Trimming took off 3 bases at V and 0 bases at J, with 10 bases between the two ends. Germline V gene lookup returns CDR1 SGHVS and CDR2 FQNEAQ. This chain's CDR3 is CASSFPGSSTDTQYF. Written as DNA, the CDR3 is TGTGCCAGCAGCTTCCCAGGTTCTAGCACAGATACGCAGTATTTT. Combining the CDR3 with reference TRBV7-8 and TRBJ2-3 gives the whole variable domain GAGVSQSPRYKVAKRGQDVALRCDPISGHVSLFWYQQALGQGPEFLTYFQNEAQLDKSGLPSDRFFAERPEGSVSTLKIQRTQQEDSAVYLCASSFPGSSTDTQYFGPGTRLTVL.

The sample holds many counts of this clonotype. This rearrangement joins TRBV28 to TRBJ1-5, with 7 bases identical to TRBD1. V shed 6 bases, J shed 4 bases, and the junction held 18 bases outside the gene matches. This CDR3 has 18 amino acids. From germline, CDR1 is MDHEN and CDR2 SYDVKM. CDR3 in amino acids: CASSPILLRQGVNQPQHF. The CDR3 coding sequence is TGTGCCAGCAGCCCTATATTACTCAGACAGGGTGTAAATCAGCCCCAGCATTTT.

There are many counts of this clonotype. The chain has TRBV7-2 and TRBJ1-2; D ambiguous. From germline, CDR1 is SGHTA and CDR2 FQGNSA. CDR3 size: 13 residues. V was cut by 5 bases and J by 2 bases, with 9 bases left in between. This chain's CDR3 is CASSKTKNYGYTF. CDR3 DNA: TGTGCCAGCAGCAAGACCAAAAACTATGGCTACACCTTC.

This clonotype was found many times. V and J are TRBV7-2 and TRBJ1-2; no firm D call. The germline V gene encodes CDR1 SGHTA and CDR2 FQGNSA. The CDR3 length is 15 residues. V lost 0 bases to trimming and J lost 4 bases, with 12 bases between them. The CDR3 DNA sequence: TGTGCCAGCAGCTTAGCACGGGCTTTCGGCTATGGCTACACCTTC. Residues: CASSLARAFGYGYTF. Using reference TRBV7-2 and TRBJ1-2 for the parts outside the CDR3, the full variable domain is GAGVSQSPSNKVTEKGKDVELRCDPISGHTALYWYRQSLGQGLEFLIYFQGNSAPDKSGLPSDRFSAERTGGSVSTLTIQRTQQEDSAVYLCASSLARAFGYGYTFGSGTRLTVV.

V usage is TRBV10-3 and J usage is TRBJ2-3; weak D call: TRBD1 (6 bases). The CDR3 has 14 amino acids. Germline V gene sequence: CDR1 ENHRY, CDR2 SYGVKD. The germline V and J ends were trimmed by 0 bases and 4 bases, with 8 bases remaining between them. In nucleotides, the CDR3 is TGTGCCATCAGTGAGTCACAGGGCCCAGATACGCAGTATTTT. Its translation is CAISESQGPDTQYF.

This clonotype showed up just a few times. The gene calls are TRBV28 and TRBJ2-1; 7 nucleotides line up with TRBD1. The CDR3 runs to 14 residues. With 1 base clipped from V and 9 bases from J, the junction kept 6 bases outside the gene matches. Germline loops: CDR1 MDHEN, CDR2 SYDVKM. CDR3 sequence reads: CASSLSTGVGEQFF. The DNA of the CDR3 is TGTGCCAGCAGTTTATCCACAGGGGTCGGTGAGCAGTTCTTC.

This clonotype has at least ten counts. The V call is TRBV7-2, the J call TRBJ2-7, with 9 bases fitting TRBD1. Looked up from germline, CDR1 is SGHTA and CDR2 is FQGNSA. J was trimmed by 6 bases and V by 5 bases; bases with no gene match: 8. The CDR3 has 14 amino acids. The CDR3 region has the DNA TGTGCCAGCAGCCCACAGGGGGCGAGTCCCGAGCAGTACTTC. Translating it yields CASSPQGASPEQYF. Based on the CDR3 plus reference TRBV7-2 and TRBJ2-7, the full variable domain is GAGVSQSPSNKVTEKGKDVELRCDPISGHTALYWYRQSLGQGLEFLIYFQGNSAPDKSGLPSDRFSAERTGGSVSTLTIQRTQQEDSAVYLCASSPQGASPEQYFGPGTRLTVT.

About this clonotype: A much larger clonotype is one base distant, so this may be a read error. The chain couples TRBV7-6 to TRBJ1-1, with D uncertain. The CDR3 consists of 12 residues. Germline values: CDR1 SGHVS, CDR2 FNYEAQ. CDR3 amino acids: CASSLDYTVAFF. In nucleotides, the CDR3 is TGTGCCAGCAGCTTAGATTACACTGTAGCTTTCTTT.

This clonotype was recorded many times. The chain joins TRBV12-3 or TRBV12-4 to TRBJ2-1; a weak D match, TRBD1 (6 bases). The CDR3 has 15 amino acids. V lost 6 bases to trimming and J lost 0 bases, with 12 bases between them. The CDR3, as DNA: TGTGCCAGCAGGATCGGACAGAACTCCTACAATGAGCAGTTCTTC. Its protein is CASRIGQNSYNEQFF.

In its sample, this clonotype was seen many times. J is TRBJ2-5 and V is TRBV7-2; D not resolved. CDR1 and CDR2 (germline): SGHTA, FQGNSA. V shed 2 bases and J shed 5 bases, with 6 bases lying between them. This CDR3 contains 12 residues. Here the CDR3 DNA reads TGTGCCAGCAGCTTACCGCAGGAGACCCAGTACTTC. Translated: CASSLPQETQYF.

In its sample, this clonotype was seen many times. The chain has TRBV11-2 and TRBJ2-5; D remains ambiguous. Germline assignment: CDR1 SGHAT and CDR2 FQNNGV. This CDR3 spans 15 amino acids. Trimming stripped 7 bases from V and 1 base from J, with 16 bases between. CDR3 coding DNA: TGTGCCAGCACCAGTACCGCAGGTTTCCAAGAGACCCAGTACTTC. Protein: CASTSTAGFQETQYF.